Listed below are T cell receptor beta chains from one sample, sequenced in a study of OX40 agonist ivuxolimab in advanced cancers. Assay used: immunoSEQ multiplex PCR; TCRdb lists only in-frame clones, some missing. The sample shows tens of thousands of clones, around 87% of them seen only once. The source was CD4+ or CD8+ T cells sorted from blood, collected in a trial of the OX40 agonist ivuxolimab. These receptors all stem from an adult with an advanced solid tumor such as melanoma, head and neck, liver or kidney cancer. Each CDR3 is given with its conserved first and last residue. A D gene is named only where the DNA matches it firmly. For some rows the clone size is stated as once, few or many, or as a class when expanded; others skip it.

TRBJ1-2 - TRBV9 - CASSVEGFNGYTF TGTGCCAGCAGCGTAGAAGGGTTTAATGGCTACACCTTC
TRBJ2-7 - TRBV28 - CASSLPAYEQYF TGTGCCAGCAGTTTACCGGCCTACGAGCAGTACTTC
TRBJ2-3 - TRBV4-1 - CASSPGLGEADTQYF TGCGCCAGCAGCCCAGGCCTAGGGGAGGCAGATACGCAGTATTTT
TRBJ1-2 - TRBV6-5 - CASSYSGRSAGYTF TGTGCCAGCAGTTACTCAGGGCGGAGCGCGGGCTACACCTTC
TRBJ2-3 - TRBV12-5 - CASGLYPGFCTDTQYF TGTGCTAGTGGTTTGTACCCGGGATTCTGCACAGATACGCAGTATTTT
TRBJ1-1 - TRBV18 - CASSPPGGTNTEAFF TGTGCCAGCTCACCACCGGGAGGAACGAACACTGAAGCTTTCTTT
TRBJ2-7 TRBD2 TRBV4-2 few CASSQETSASYEQYF TGTGCCAGCAGCCAAGAGACTAGCGCTTCCTACGAGCAGTACTTC
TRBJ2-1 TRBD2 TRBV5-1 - CASSFMTPGLAGLDEQFF TGCGCCAGCAGCTTCATGACACCGGGACTAGCGGGTTTGGATGAGCAGTTCTTC
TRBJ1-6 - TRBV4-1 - CASSQDGQGNSPLHF TGCGCCAGCAGCCAAGATGGGCAGGGGAATTCACCCCTCCACTTT
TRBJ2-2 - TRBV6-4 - CASSYLPPTGELFF TGTGCCAGCAGTTACTTGCCCCCGACCGGGGAGCTGTTTTTT
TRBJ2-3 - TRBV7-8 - CASRSTRSDTQYF TGTGCCAGCAGGTCTACTAGATCAGATACGCAGTATTTT
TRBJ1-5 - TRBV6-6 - CASTRGENQPQHF TGTGCCAGCACACGGGGGGAGAATCAGCCCCAGCATTTT
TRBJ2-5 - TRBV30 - CAWSRGPQETQYF TGTGCCTGGAGTAGGGGCCCCCAAGAGACCCAGTACTTC
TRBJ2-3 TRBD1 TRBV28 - CASRPGGGTDTQYF TGTGCCAGCAGGCCAGGGGGAGGCACAGATACGCAGTATTTT
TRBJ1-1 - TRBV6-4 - CASSQQLNTEAFF TGTGCCAGCAGTCAACAGTTGAACACTGAAGCTTTCTTT
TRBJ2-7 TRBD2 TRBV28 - CASRGDYLYEQYF TGTGCCAGCAGAGGGGACTACCTCTACGAGCAGTACTTC
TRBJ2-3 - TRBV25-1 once CASSVPHTQYF TGTGCCAGCAGTGTTCCCCATACGCAGTATTTT
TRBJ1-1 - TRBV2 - CASSQYTEAFF TGTGCCAGCAGTCAGTACACTGAAGCTTTCTTT
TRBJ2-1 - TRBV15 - CATSRESFNEQFF TGTGCCACCAGCAGAGAATCCTTCAATGAGCAGTTCTTC
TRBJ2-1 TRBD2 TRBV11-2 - CASSLAGGRNEQFF TGTGCCAGCAGCCTAGCGGGAGGGCGGAATGAGCAGTTCTTC
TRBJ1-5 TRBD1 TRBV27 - CASSLGQLSNQPQHF TGTGCCAGCAGTTTGGGACAGCTTAGCAATCAGCCCCAGCATTTT
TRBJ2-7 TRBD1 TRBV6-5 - CASSYHGTGLGNEQYF TGTGCCAGCAGTTACCACGGGACAGGTTTAGGGAACGAGCAGTACTTC